This TCR beta chain was identified during a study of OX40 agonist ivuxolimab in advanced cancers. CDR3 size: 16 residues. Trimming pared 2 bases from V and 3 bases from J, leaving 16 bases between. CDR1 and CDR2 from the germline V gene are MNHEY and SMNVEV (reference sequence). Profiling relied on immunoSEQ multiplex PCR, and the TCRdb table lists in-frame clones only, not all of them. The repertoire holds about 65,000 clones, with about nine tenths as singletons. The chain joins TRBV27 to TRBJ1-2; D remains unclear. This sequence originates from an adult with an advanced solid tumor such as melanoma, head and neck, liver or kidney cancer. Sequences were derived from CD4+ or CD8+ T cells sorted from blood, sampled in a trial of the OX40 agonist ivuxolimab. The CDR3 here is CASSLRVGAGDYGYTF. CDR3 nucleotide sequence: TGTGCCAGCAGTTTAAGGGTAGGCGCTGGAGACTATGGCTACACCTTC.